The subject of this entry is one T cell receptor (beta chain). These data belong to a study of blood T cell repertoires in COVID-19. During active infection, Seattle patients enrolled and were then monitored through disease. CDR3 length: 14 amino acids. Germline CDR1 is ENHRY and CDR2 is SYGVKD. After removal of 2 bases from V and 7 bases from J, the junction contained 3 bases not matched to a gene. Here immunoSEQ multiplex PCR was the method, and the copy in TCRdb shows in-frame clones only, minus some. The top ten clones hold about 1% of a sample with 50,000 or so clones, approximately 95% of them seen once.

The sample was peripheral blood. This clonotype originated in a man aged 55 to 69 with COVID-19, enrolled during active disease. V gene TRBV10-3 combines with J gene TRBJ1-5; 9 bases are a match to TRBD1. CDR3 DNA sequence: TGTGCCATCAGTGAGACAGGGGGCAGGCAGCCCCAGCATTTT. Protein sequence: CAISETGGRQPQHF.